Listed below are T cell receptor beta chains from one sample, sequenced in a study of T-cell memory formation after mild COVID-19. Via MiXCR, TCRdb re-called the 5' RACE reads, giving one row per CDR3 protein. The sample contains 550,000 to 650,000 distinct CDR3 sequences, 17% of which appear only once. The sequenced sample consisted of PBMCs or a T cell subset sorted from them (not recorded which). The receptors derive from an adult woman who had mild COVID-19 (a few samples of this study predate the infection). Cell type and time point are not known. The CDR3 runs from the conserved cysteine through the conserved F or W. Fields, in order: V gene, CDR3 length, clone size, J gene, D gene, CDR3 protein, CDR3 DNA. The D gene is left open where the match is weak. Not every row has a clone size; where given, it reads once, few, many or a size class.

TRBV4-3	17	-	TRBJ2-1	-	CASSQDPPRAGYNEQFF	TGCGCCAGCAGCCAAGATCCCCCCAGGGCGGGTTACAATGAGCAGTTCTTC
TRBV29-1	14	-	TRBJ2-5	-	CSVGFGSAQETQYF	TGCAGCGTTGGTTTTGGTAGCGCCCAAGAGACCCAGTACTTC
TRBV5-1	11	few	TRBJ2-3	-	CASRRIDTQYF	TGCGCCAGCAGGAGGATTGATACGCAGTATTTT
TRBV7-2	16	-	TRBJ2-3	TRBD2	CASSLGASGSSDTQYF	TGTGCCAGCAGCCTGGGTGCTAGCGGGAGTTCAGATACGCAGTATTTT
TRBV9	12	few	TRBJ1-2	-	CASSVGDEGYTF	TGTGCCAGCAGCGTAGGGGACGAGGGCTACACCTTC
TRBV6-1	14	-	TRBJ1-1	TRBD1	CASSHHRGTTEAFF	TGTGCCAGCAGCCATCACAGGGGAACGACTGAAGCTTTCTTT
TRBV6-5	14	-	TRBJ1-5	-	CASSYFGADQPQHF	TGTGCCAGCAGTTACTTCGGGGCTGATCAGCCCCAGCATTTT
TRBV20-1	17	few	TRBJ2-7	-	CSARELGAELNPYEQYF	TGCAGTGCTAGAGAACTAGGGGCAGAGCTAAACCCCTACGAGCAGTACTTC
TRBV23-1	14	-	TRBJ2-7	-	CASSQSILFYEQYF	TGCGCCAGCAGTCAATCGATCCTGTTCTACGAGCAGTACTTC
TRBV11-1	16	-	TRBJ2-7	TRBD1	CASSRIPGTGADEQYF	TGTGCCAGCAGCCGGATCCCTGGGACAGGGGCTGACGAGCAGTACTTC
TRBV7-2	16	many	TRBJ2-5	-	CASSPSGSSAWETQYF	TGTGCCAGCAGCCCGTCGGGCAGCTCAGCCTGGGAGACCCAGTACTTC
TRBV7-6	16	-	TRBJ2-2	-	CASSRVGPMNTGELFF	TGTGCCAGCAGTCGGGTGGGTCCCATGAACACCGGGGAGCTGTTTTTT
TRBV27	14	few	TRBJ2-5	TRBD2	CASSPQGLQETQYF	TGTGCCAGCAGTCCCCAGGGACTACAAGAGACCCAGTACTTC
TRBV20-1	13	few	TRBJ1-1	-	CSASPPGRPEAFF	TGCAGTGCTAGCCCCCCAGGGCGTCCTGAAGCTTTCTTT
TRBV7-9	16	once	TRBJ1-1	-	CASSLGVEEAGTEAFF	TGTGCCAGCAGCTTAGGGGTCGAGGAAGCGGGCACTGAAGCTTTCTTT
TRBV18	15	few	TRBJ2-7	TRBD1	CASSSTGTGLHEQYF	TGTGCCAGCTCATCCACCGGGACAGGGCTGCACGAGCAGTACTTC
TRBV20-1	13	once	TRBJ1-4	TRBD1	CSALRDSFEKLFF	TGCAGTGCCCTCCGGGACAGCTTTGAAAAACTGTTTTTT
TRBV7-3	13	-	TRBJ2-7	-	CASSKDTAREQYF	TGTGCCAGCAGCAAAGACACGGCACGCGAGCAGTACTTC
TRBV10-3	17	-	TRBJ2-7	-	CAISGPGGGLSSYEQYF	TGTGCCATCAGTGGGCCAGGGGGGGGTCTAAGCTCCTACGAGCAGTACTTC
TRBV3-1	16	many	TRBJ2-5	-	CASSEGLLAFQETQYF	TGTGCCAGCAGCGAAGGGCTTCTTGCCTTTCAAGAGACCCAGTACTTC
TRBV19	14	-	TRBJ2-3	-	CASSRRANTDTQYF	TGTGCCAGTAGTAGGCGGGCCAACACAGATACGCAGTATTTT
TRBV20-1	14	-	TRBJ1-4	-	CSAADGRGGEKLFF	TGCAGTGCCGCAGACGGCAGGGGCGGTGAAAAACTGTTTTTT
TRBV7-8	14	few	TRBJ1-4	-	CASSFRQAPGKLFF	TGTGCCAGCAGCTTTCGACAGGCCCCCGGAAAACTGTTTTTT
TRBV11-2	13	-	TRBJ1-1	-	CASSWAGNTEAFF	TGTGCCAGCAGCTGGGCGGGGAACACTGAAGCTTTCTTT
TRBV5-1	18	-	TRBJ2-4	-	CASSRAGVGDNAKNIQYF	TGCGCCAGCAGCCGAGCCGGGGTAGGGGACAACGCCAAAAACATTCAGTACTTC
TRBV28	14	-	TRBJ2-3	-	CASGSPGNTDTQYF	TGTGCCAGCGGATCTCCCGGAAACACAGATACGCAGTATTTT
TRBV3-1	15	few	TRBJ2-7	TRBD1	CASSSRDRVTFEQYF	TGTGCCAGCAGCAGCCGGGACAGGGTCACCTTCGAGCAGTACTTC
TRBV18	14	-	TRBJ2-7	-	CASSPGVTDAEQYF	TGTGCCAGCTCACCGGGGGTGACAGATGCCGAGCAGTACTTC
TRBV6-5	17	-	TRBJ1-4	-	CASSYSGGRGANEKLFF	TGTGCCAGCAGTTACTCGGGGGGTCGGGGGGCAAATGAAAAACTGTTTTTT
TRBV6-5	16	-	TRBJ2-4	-	CASRRRPPGGKNIQYF	TGTGCCAGTAGAAGAAGGCCCCCAGGAGGCAAAAACATTCAGTACTTC
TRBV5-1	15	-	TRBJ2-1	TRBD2	CASSLVAGVNNEQFF	TGCGCCAGCAGCTTGGTAGCGGGGGTTAACAATGAGCAGTTCTTC
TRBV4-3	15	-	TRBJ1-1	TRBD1	CASSAGQGLNTEAFF	TGCGCCAGCAGCGCGGGACAGGGGCTGAACACTGAAGCTTTCTTT
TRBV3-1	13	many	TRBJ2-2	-	CASSQDLIGELFF	TGTGCCAGCAGCCAAGATTTGATCGGGGAGCTGTTTTTT
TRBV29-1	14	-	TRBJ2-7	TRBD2	CSPGGGLVPYEQYF	TGCAGCCCGGGGGGGGGGTTGGTTCCCTACGAGCAGTACTTC
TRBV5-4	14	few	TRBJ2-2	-	CASSFDPIAGELFF	TGTGCCAGCAGCTTTGATCCCATCGCCGGGGAGCTGTTTTTT
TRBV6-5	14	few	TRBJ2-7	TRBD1	CASSYGTGSDEQYF	TGTGCCAGCAGTTACGGGACAGGGTCCGACGAGCAGTACTTC
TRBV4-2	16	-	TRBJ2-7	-	CASSQERRPVYNEQYF	TGTGCCAGCAGCCAAGAAAGGCGGCCGGTGTACAACGAGCAGTACTTC
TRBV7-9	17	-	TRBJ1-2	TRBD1	CASSSQPGQGYNYGYTF	TGTGCCAGCAGCTCCCAACCGGGACAGGGGTACAACTATGGCTACACCTTC
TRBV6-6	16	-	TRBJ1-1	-	CASSPLGGGGNTEDFF	TGTGCCAGCAGTCCCCTTGGGGGGGGCGGGAACACTGAAGATTTCTTT
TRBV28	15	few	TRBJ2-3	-	CASSLGAQLTDTQYF	TGTGCCAGCAGTTTAGGGGCACAGCTCACAGATACGCAGTATTTT
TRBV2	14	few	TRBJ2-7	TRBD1	CASSPDRGFLEQYF	TGTGCCAGCAGTCCCGACAGGGGATTCCTCGAGCAGTACTTC
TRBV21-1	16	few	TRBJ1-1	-	CASSKAPPRNVYGAFF	TGTGCCAGCAGCAAAGCGCCACCGAGGAACGTATACGGAGCTTTCTTT
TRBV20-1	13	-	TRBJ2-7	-	CSANIDSAYEQYF	TGCAGTGCCAATATAGACAGCGCCTACGAGCAGTACTTC
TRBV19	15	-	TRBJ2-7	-	CASSIGKDSSYEQYF	TGTGCCAGTAGTATTGGGAAGGACAGCTCCTACGAGCAGTACTTC
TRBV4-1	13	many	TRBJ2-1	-	CASSQDYSPPQFF	TGCGCCAGCAGCCAAGATTATTCCCCACCACAGTTCTTC
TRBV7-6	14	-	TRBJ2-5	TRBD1	CASSLERGQETQYF	TGTGCCAGCAGCTTGGAGAGGGGGCAGGAGACCCAGTACTTC